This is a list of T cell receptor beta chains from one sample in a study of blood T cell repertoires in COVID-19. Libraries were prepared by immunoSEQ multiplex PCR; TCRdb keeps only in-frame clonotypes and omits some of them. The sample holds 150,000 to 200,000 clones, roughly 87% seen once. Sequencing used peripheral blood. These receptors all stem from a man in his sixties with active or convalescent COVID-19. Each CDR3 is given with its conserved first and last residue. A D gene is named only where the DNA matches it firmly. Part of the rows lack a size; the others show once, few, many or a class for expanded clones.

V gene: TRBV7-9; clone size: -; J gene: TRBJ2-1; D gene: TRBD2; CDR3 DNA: TGTGCCAGCAGCCCACTAGCGGGGGGGCGTAATGAGCAGTTCTTC; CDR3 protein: CASSPLAGGRNEQFF
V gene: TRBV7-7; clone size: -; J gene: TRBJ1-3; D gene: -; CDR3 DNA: TGTGCCAGCAGCTCCTCCTCTGGAAACACCATATATTTT; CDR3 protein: CASSSSSGNTIYF
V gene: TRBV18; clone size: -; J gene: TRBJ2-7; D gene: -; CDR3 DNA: TGTGCCAGCTCACCCGTAGCGGAGAGCTCCTACGAGCAGTACTTC; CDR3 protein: CASSPVAESSYEQYF
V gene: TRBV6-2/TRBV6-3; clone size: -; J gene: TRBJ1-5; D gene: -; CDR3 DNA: TGTGCCAGCAGTTATTACCCCACAGGTTCCAGCAATCAGCCCCAGCATTTT; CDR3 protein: CASSYYPTGSSNQPQHF
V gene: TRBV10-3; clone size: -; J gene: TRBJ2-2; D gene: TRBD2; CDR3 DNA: TGTGCCATCCGAACCCTAGCGGGGGTGAACATCGGGGAGCTGTTTTTT; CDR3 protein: CAIRTLAGVNIGELFF
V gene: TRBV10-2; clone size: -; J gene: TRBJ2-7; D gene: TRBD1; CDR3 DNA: TGCGCCAGCAGTGAGGGACAGGTCAACGACGAGCAGTACTTC; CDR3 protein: CASSEGQVNDEQYF
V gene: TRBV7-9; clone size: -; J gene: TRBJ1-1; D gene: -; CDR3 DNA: TGTGCCAGCAGCCCCCAGATGGACACTGAAGCTTTCTTT; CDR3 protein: CASSPQMDTEAFF
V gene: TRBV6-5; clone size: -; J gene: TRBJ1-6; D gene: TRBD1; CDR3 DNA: TGTGCCAGCAGTTACGCGGGGACAGGGGTCTCACCCCTCCACTTT; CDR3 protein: CASSYAGTGVSPLHF
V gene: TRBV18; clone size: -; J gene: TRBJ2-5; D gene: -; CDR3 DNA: TGTGCCAGCTCACCCGGCAGGCAAGAGACCCAGTACTTC; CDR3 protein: CASSPGRQETQYF
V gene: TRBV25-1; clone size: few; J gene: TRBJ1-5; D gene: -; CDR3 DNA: TGTGCCAGCAGTGATTCGAAACGGGGGGACAATCAGCCCCAGCATTTT; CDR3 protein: CASSDSKRGDNQPQHF
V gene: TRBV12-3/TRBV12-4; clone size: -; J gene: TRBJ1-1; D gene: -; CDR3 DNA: TGTGCCAGCAGTTCTCTCGGGGCTGAAGCTTTCTTT; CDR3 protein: CASSSLGAEAFF
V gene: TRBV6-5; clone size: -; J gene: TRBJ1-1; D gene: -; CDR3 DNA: TGTGCCAGCGGGGGGACTTTCGGGGACACTGAAGCTTTCTTT; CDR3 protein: CASGGTFGDTEAFF
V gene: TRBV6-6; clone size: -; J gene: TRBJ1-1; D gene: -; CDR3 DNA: TGTGCCAGCAGTTACCCCGCCGGGGGTACGAACACTGAAGCTTTCTTT; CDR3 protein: CASSYPAGGTNTEAFF
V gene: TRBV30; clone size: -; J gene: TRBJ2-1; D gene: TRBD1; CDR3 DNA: TGTGCCTGGAGCGACAGGGGGTGGGGTGAGCAGTTCTTC; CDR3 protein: CAWSDRGWGEQFF
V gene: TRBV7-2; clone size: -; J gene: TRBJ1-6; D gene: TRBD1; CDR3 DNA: TGTGCCAGCAGCTGGACAGGGAATAATTCACCCCTCCACTTT; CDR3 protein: CASSWTGNNSPLHF
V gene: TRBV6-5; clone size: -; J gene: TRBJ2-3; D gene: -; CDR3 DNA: TGTGCCAGCAGTTACCAAGATACGCAGTATTTT; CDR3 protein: CASSYQDTQYF
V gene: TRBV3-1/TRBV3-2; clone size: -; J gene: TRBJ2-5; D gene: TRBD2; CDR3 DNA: TGTGCCAGCAGCCACCTGCGGGGGGCCCCTTACTTC; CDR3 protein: CASSHLRGAPYF
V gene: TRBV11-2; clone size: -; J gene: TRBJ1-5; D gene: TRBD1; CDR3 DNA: TGTGCCAGCAGCCGGGACAGGGGCGGGAATCAGCCCCAGCATTTT; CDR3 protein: CASSRDRGGNQPQHF
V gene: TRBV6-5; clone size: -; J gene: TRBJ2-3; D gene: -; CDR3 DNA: TGTGCCAGCAGCCCGGGTCTCGGGGATACGCAGTATTTT; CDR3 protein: CASSPGLGDTQYF
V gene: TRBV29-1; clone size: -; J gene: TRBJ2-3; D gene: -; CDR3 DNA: TGCAGCGTTGGGAGGGTTGGCACAGATACGCAGTATTTT; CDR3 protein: CSVGRVGTDTQYF
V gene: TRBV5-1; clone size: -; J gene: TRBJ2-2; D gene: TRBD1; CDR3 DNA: TGCGCCAGCAGCCCAGGACAGGGTTTGGGGACCGGGGAGCTGTTTTTT; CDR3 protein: CASSPGQGLGTGELFF
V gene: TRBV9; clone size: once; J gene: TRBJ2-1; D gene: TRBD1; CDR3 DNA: TGTGCCAGCAGCGAATCAGTCGGACAGGGCCGGTACAATGAGCAGTTCTTC; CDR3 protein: CASSESVGQGRYNEQFF
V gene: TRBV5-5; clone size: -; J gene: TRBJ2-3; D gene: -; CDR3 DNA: TGTGCCAGCAGCGCCCAGACTAGGGGCACAGATACGCAGTATTTT; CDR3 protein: CASSAQTRGTDTQYF
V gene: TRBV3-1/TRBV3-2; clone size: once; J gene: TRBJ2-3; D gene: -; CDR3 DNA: TGTGCCAGCAGCCCCCGTCCCGGTCGGGCTAGCGAGTTCACAGATACGCAGTATTTT; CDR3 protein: CASSPRPGRASEFTDTQYF
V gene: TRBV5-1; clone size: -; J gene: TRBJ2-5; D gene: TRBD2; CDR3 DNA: TGCGCCAGCAGCTTGGGGTCTAGCGGGGAGAGGGAGACCCAGTACTTC; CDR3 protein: CASSLGSSGERETQYF
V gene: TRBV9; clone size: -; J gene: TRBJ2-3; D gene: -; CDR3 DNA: TGTGCCAGCAGCGTCGGGGAAACCACAGATACGCAGTATTTT; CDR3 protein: CASSVGETTDTQYF
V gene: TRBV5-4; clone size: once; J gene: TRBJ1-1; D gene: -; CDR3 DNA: TGTGCCAGCAGCATGGGACAAATGAACACTGAAGCTTTCTTT; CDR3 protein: CASSMGQMNTEAFF
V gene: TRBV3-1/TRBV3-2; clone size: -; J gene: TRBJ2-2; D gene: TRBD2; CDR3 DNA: TGTGCCAGCAGCTTTAGCGGGGGAGGCGGCACCGGGGAGCTGTTTTTT; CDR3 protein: CASSFSGGGGTGELFF
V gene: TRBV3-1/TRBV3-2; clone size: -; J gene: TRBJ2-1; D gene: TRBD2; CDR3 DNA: TGTGCCAGCAGCCTTAGCGGGGAATTCTTGGGTGAGCAGTTCTTC; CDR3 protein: CASSLSGEFLGEQFF
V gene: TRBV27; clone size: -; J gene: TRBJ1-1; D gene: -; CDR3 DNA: TGTGCCAGCAGTTTGATGCTGGGGAGCACTGAAGCTTTCTTT; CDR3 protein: CASSLMLGSTEAFF
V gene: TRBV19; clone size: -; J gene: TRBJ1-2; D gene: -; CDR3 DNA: TGTGCCAGTAGTCTCGGGGGTTATGGCTACACCTTC; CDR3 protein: CASSLGGYGYTF
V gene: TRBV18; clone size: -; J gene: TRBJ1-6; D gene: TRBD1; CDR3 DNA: TGTGCCAGCTCAGTCGACAGGGGTTCACCCCTCCACTTT; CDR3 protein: CASSVDRGSPLHF
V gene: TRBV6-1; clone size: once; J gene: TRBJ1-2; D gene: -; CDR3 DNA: TGTGCCAGCAGTGAAGCGGCGGCAGTTAACTATGGCTACACCTTC; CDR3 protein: CASSEAAAVNYGYTF
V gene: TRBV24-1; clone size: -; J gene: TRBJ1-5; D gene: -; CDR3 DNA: TGTGCCACCAGTGACTTGGGCAGGGCAGGCAATCAGCCCCAGCATTTT; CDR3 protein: CATSDLGRAGNQPQHF
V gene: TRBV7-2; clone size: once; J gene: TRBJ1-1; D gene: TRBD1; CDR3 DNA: TGTGCCAGCAGCTCCCGGGACAGGGGTGACGCTTTCTTT; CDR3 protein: CASSSRDRGDAFF